The rows below give T cell receptor beta chains drawn from one sample of a study of shared clonotypes between healthy human individuals. Sequenced by immunoSEQ multiplex PCR; TCRdb stores in-frame clones only, minus some. The repertoire includes some 2.1 million clones, just under 95% of them detected once, and roughly 1% sits in the top ten. Sequenced material: naive CD8+ T cells sorted from blood. The receptors originated from a man aged 18 to 35 in good health. The CDR3 runs from the conserved cysteine through the conserved F or W. D genes are given only for firm matches. The size entry is marked missing in some rows and otherwise reads once, few, many or a size class.

TRBV19	NA	NA	TRBJ1-5	CASGPGGGQPQHF	TGTGCCAGTGGTCCGGGGGGAGGTCAGCCCCAGCATTTT
TRBV7-9	TRBD1	NA	TRBJ1-1	CASSSETGGRYREAFF	TGTGCCAGCAGCTCGGAGACAGGGGGACGATACAGGGAAGCTTTCTTT
TRBV18	NA	NA	TRBJ1-2	CASAPLTEDYGYTF	TGTGCCAGCGCCCCCTTGACTGAGGACTATGGCTACACCTTC
TRBV30	NA	NA	TRBJ1-1	CAWQGDMNTEAFF	TGTGCCTGGCAGGGTGACATGAACACTGAAGCTTTCTTT
TRBV11-2	NA	few	TRBJ2-7	CASSLVGYEQYF	TGTGCCAGCAGCTTAGTCGGCTACGAGCAGTACTTC
TRBV13	NA	NA	TRBJ2-2	CASSLRRDTGELFF	TGTGCCAGCAGCTTAAGGCGGGACACCGGGGAGCTGTTTTTT
TRBV5-1	TRBD1	NA	TRBJ2-7	CASSLLRTGDSYEQYF	TGCGCCAGCAGCTTGTTGAGGACAGGGGACTCCTACGAGCAGTACTTC
TRBV7-9	NA	NA	TRBJ2-5	CASSLASSRGTQYF	TGTGCCAGCAGCTTAGCTAGTTCCCGAGGGACCCAGTACTTC
TRBV7-9	NA	NA	TRBJ2-7	CASSPWAGSFYEQYF	TGTGCCAGCAGCCCATGGGCAGGCTCCTTCTACGAGCAGTACTTC
TRBV4-1	NA	NA	TRBJ1-2	CASSAQAGDGYTF	TGCGCCAGCAGCGCACAGGCTGGAGATGGCTACACCTTC
TRBV7-8	TRBD2	NA	TRBJ2-7	CASRLYPRTSGQRDSYEQYF	TGTGCCAGCAGACTTTACCCCAGGACTAGCGGTCAAAGGGATTCCTACGAGCAGTACTTC
TRBV6-6	NA	NA	TRBJ2-1	CASSPQEEGDNEQFF	TGTGCCAGCAGTCCTCAGGAGGAGGGTGACAATGAGCAGTTCTTC
TRBV27	NA	NA	TRBJ2-3	CASSLLLTGGLSTDTQYF	TGTGCCAGCAGTTTACTCCTGACAGGTGGCCTTAGCACAGATACGCAGTATTTT
TRBV2	TRBD1	NA	TRBJ1-1	CASSGTGLLMNTEAFF	TGTGCCAGCTCTGGGACAGGGCTACTTATGAACACTGAAGCTTTCTTT
TRBV7-2	NA	NA	TRBJ2-7	CASSLHFRLGDEQYF	TGTGCCAGCAGCTTACATTTCCGGCTTGGGGACGAGCAGTACTTC
TRBV2	NA	NA	TRBJ1-5	CASSDRDTLSYQPQHF	TGTGCCAGCAGTGACCGGGACACTCTTAGCTATCAGCCCCAGCATTTT
TRBV7-8	NA	once	TRBJ2-5	CASSLWDQNQETQYF	TGTGCCAGCAGCTTATGGGACCAGAACCAAGAGACCCAGTACTTC
TRBV4-1	NA	NA	TRBJ1-2	CASSQDATGGLYGYTF	TGCGCCAGCAGCCAAGATGCGACAGGTGGTCTTTATGGCTACACCTTC
TRBV2	NA	NA	TRBJ2-2	CASSERGNTGELFF	TGTGCCAGCAGTGAAAGGGGGAACACCGGGGAGCTGTTTTTT
TRBV30	NA	NA	TRBJ2-7	CAWSVGGFYEQYF	TGTGCCTGGAGTGTAGGGGGGTTCTACGAGCAGTACTTC
TRBV11-2	NA	NA	TRBJ1-4	CASSSRGPATNEKLFF	TGTGCCAGCAGCTCCCGGGGACCTGCAACTAATGAAAAACTGTTTTTT
TRBV29-1	TRBD1	once	TRBJ1-6	CSAREQGDSPLHF	TGCAGCGCCCGGGAACAGGGGGATTCACCCCTCCACTTT
TRBV7-7	NA	NA	TRBJ2-7	CASSLVPGADEQYF	TGTGCTAGCAGCTTAGTTCCGGGAGCGGACGAGCAGTACTTC
TRBV13	TRBD2	NA	TRBJ2-7	CASSSRLAYYEQYF	TGTGCCAGCAGCTCCCGACTAGCGTACTACGAGCAGTACTTC
TRBV7-2	TRBD2	NA	TRBJ2-5	CASSLRLAGQETQYF	TGTGCCAGCAGCTTAAGACTAGCGGGGCAAGAGACCCAGTACTTC
TRBV27	NA	NA	TRBJ2-2	CASSIGPHTGELFF	TGTGCCAGCAGTATCGGACCACACACCGGGGAGCTGTTTTTT
TRBV4-1	TRBD2	once	TRBJ2-7	CASSQDPRLAGDYEQYF	TGCGCCAGCAGCCAAGATCCCCGACTAGCGGGCGACTACGAGCAGTACTTC
TRBV7-9	NA	NA	TRBJ1-1	CASSPTPGDRTEAFF	TGTGCCAGCAGCCCGACGCCCGGGGATAGGACTGAAGCTTTCTTT
TRBV5-1	NA	NA	TRBJ2-7	CASRVRVGTYEQYF	TGCGCCAGCCGCGTCCGTGTAGGGACCTACGAGCAGTACTTC
TRBV6-6	NA	once	TRBJ2-5	CATDPGVETQYF	TGTGCCACCGACCCGGGGGTGGAGACCCAGTACTTC
TRBV11-3	NA	NA	TRBJ2-5	CASSSGQIQETQYF	TGTGCCAGCAGCAGTGGACAGATCCAAGAGACCCAGTACTTC
TRBV13	NA	NA	TRBJ2-3	CASSLAGTTDTQYF	TGTGCCAGCAGCTTAGCCGGGACCACAGATACGCAGTATTTT
TRBV19	TRBD1	NA	TRBJ1-1	CASSPTGGNTEAFF	TGTGCCAGTAGTCCCACAGGGGGCAACACTGAAGCTTTCTTT
TRBV6-6	NA	NA	TRBJ1-5	CASSYPDGDQPQHF	TGTGCCAGCAGTTACCCCGACGGAGATCAGCCCCAGCATTTT
TRBV2	NA	once	TRBJ1-2	CASSAASDGYTF	TGTGCCAGCAGTGCCGCGTCCGATGGCTACACCTTC
TRBV9	NA	NA	TRBJ2-2	CASSSQNTGELFF	TGTGCCAGCAGCTCTCAGAACACCGGGGAGCTGTTTTTT
TRBV6-5	TRBD1	NA	TRBJ2-7	CASSYSTGVEEQYF	TGTGCCAGCAGTTACTCTACAGGGGTAGAGGAGCAGTACTTC
TRBV7-9	NA	NA	TRBJ2-7	CASSLVREKDEQYF	TGTGCCAGCAGCTTAGTACGGGAGAAGGACGAGCAGTACTTC
TRBV12-5	NA	NA	TRBJ1-1	CASGTAAEGNTEAFF	TGTGCTAGTGGTACTGCGGCGGAGGGGAACACTGAAGCTTTCTTT
TRBV27	NA	NA	TRBJ2-3	CASSPSVGESTDTQYF	TGTGCCAGCAGTCCCAGCGTAGGGGAAAGCACAGATACGCAGTATTTT
TRBV7-2	NA	once	TRBJ1-6	CASSGDPGPPLHF	TGTGCCAGCAGCGGGGACCCTGGTCCACCCCTCCACTTT
TRBV4-1	NA	once	TRBJ2-2	CASSQDLFGELFF	TGCGCCAGCAGCCAAGACCTTTTCGGGGAGCTGTTTTTT
TRBV2	TRBD2	once	TRBJ2-5	CASSGVAGDQETQYF	TGTGCCAGCAGTGGGGTAGCGGGGGACCAAGAGACCCAGTACTTC
TRBV7-9	NA	NA	TRBJ1-1	CASSLVAGLGTEAFF	TGTGCCAGCAGCTTAGTGGCCGGGTTGGGAACTGAAGCTTTCTTT
TRBV7-2	TRBD2	once	TRBJ2-1	CASSLQYRLAGGYNEQFF	TGTGCCAGCAGCTTACAATATCGGCTAGCGGGAGGATACAATGAGCAGTTCTTC
TRBV27	TRBD2	NA	TRBJ2-3	CASSGIGGAGDTQYF	TGTGCCAGCAGTGGTATCGGGGGGGCTGGAGATACGCAGTATTTT
TRBV11-3	NA	NA	TRBJ2-3	CASSLVTGGTQYF	TGTGCCAGCAGCTTAGTGACAGGCGGTACGCAGTATTTT
TRBV7-9	TRBD2	NA	TRBJ2-7	CASSLLADGGSYEQYF	TGTGCCAGCAGCTTGCTAGCGGACGGAGGCTCCTACGAGCAGTACTTC
TRBV27	NA	NA	TRBJ2-5	CASSSDPGPGIQETQYF	TGTGCCAGCAGTTCCGACCCCGGGCCTGGGATCCAAGAGACCCAGTACTTC
TRBV9	TRBD1	NA	TRBJ2-2	CASSARQGANTGELFF	TGTGCCAGCAGCGCCCGACAGGGGGCGAACACCGGGGAGCTGTTTTTT